The T cell receptor (beta chain) under discussion was sequenced for a study of shared clonotypes between healthy human individuals (dated by TCRdb to the early 2020s). About the study as a whole: The cohort comprised two women and a few men aged 18 to 49 years. For each donor, CD4 naive and CD4 memory were each run on three plates, CD8 naive on two plates, and CD8 memory on one plate. Blood TCR repertoires of about five healthy adults were deeply sequenced to estimate repertoire size and the extent of clonotype sharing between individuals. To increase sequencing depth and limit assay-specific biases, different laboratories used diverse techniques to prepare libraries and sequence TCR repertoires. Per donor, leukapheresis produced somewhere between about 0.94 and 9 billion PBMCs. The investigation overall reported the following: The genetic and exposure-history diversity represented was limited by the small number of donors. Even with the large sequencing depth, rarefaction of the sorted-subset datasets indicated that sequencing was incomplete. Pairwise subsampling indicated that sequencing depth was expected to affect the degree of clonotype sharing among donors. Sharing across a handful of donors was observed for about 5% of naive CD4, over 3% of naive CD8, roughly 2.3% of memory CD4, and roughly 0.43% of memory CD8 clonotypes. Larger estimated clonotype richness was generally found for naive subsets than for memory subsets. Sampling was restricted to blood, and TCR repertoires in tissue are likely to differ from TCR repertoires in blood. Compared with non-shared clonotypes, clonotypes shared by all four sorted-subset donors had higher generation probabilities.

CD8 naive samples were CD45RO-negative cells positively selected for CCR7, giving a CD45RA+CCR7+ population that excluded TemRA cells. The donors were healthy, HIV-negative adults with no recently reported acute infections or vaccinations. All donors were Caucasian adults living in Nashville, Tennessee, USA. Blood was collected by leukapheresis, and PBMCs were isolated by Ficoll-Histopaque density gradient centrifugation and then cryopreserved in liquid nitrogen vapor phase. Analytical flow cytometry was used to check the purity and quantity of each magnetically sorted T cell population. Each sorted fraction had its genomic DNA isolated and then quantified by UV absorbance on a Nanodrop 2000c. As for this clone: No antigen is known for it. Base qualities were left out, and no much larger clone turns up one base away.

TCR CDR3 regions were amplified from genomic DNA by multiplex PCR using the deep immunoSEQ assay. For each cell subset, the extracted genomic DNA was distributed evenly across all wells of several immunoSEQ 96-well plates, and each plate served as one replicate. Each replicate PCR for sorted subsets received roughly 0.2 ug genomic DNA, equal to 28,000 or so T cell genomes. The purified libraries were quantified using a Qubit 3.0 fluorometer, sized with a Bioanalyzer 2100, and then quantified again using the KAPA Library Quantification kit. Every immunoSEQ 96-well plate was sequenced on a separate single-read 150-cycle Illumina NextSeq 550 flow cell. In the paper's pipeline: Because the immunoSEQ output held only junctional sequences and lacked quality scores, the filtering could not match the filtering applied to full-length reads. Sequences were annotated with PyIR, a Python wrapper for IgBLAST v1.9, and V/J genes and CDR3 were assigned using IMGT germline references. Any read was removed if the V/J assignment was weak (E-value above 1e-6), the CDR3 was missing, or the read contained stop codons, out-of-frame junctions, or ambiguous translated residues. V3J clonotypes were defined by identical inferred V gene, J gene, and CDR3 amino acid sequence. Percentage overlap between repertoires was computed as shared unique clonotypes divided by the size of the smaller repertoire. Repertoire richness was assessed with RTK rarefaction, the Chao1 estimator, and Recon v2.1 estimates of unobserved clonotypes. For all TCRbeta clonotypes obtained by the gDNA method from a few donors, generation probabilities were computed with OLGA. TCRdb took over this immuneACCESS table, retaining in-frame rearrangements with V and J assigned. Such tables are incomplete; in checked studies, under half of the missing clones stem from an unresolved V gene, and the remainder is unexplained. The DNA was the basis for D and trimming; V, J and clone size are from that table. This sample gives millions of clones in total; around 93% of them show up just once. The ten largest clones take up under 2% of the sample.

The sample taken for sequencing was naive CD8+ T cells from PBMCs. What the cell subset or site label conveys for this sample: CD45RA+CCR7+. This clonotype originated in a man between 18 and 35 years old in good health. Some clones in this sample may be carry-over from other donors' samples.

The nucleotide sequence reads as follows: TGTGCCAGCAGCTTCGGGCCAAGCTACGAGCAGTACTTC. Protein translation: CASSFGPSYEQYF. Recombination joined TRBV7-8 with TRBJ2-7, with the D gene too uncertain to name. V drops 3 bases and J drops 3 bases, leaving 9 bases in between. The CDR3 runs 13 amino acids, cysteine and phenylalanine included. Only CDR3 DNA is held: 39 bases, read in frame from base 1. Per the germline V gene, SGHVS is the CDR1 and FQNEAQ is the CDR2.